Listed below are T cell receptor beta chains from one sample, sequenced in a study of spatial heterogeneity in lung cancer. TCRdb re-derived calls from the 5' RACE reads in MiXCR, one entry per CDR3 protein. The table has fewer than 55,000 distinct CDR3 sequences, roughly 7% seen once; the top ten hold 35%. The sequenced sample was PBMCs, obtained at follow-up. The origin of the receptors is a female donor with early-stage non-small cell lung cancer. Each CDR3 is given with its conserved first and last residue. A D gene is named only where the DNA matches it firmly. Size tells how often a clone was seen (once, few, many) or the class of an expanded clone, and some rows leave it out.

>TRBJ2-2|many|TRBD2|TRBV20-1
TGCAGTGCTAGGCCAGCGGGGAGGAACACCGGGGAGCTGTTTTTT
CSARPAGRNTGELFF
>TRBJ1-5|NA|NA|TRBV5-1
TGCGCCAGCAGCTTGATGGGGGGCGGTGAGCCCCAGCATTTT
CASSLMGGGEPQHF
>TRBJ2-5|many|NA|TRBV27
TGTGCCAGCAGTTTAGATACACAGGAGACCCAGTACTTC
CASSLDTQETQYF
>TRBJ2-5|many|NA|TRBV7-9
TGTGCCAGCAGCCAAGGGCTGATTCGACAGTACTTC
CASSQGLIRQYF
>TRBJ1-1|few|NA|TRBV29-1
TGCAGCGCAGGGGACCGCCCGAACACTGAAGCTTTCTTT
CSAGDRPNTEAFF
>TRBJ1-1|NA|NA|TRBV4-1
TGCGCCAGCAGCCAAGGAGCGGCGGGTACCACGAACACTGAAGCTTTCTTT
CASSQGAAGTTNTEAFF
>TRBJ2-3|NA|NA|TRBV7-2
TGTGCCAGCAGTCCAAACTGGTCTCGAAAGGATACGCAGTATTTT
CASSPNWSRKDTQYF
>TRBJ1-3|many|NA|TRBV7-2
TGTGCCAGCAGCTTCAGGTTTTCTGGAAACACCATATATTTT
CASSFRFSGNTIYF
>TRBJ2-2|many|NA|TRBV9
TGTGCCAGCAGCGCCCTAACCAACACCGGGGAGCTGTTTTTT
CASSALTNTGELFF
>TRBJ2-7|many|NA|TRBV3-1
TGTGCCAGCAGCCAGACACGACAGAGCTCCTACGAGCAGTACTTC
CASSQTRQSSYEQYF
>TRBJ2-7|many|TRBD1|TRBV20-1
TGCAGTGCTAGCGACGGACAGGGTTCCCACGAGCAGTACTTC
CSASDGQGSHEQYF
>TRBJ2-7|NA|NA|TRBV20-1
TGCAGTGCTCGGACGGGGACACAACCTTCCTACGAGCAGTACTTC
CSARTGTQPSYEQYF
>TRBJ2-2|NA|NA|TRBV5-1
TGCGCCAGCAGTCCCCCCTCGACAGGGAACACCGGGGAGCTGTTTTTT
CASSPPSTGNTGELFF
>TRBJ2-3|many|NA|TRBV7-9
TGTGCCAGCACTTGGACAGATACGCAGTATTTT
CASTWTDTQYF
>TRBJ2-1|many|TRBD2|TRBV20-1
TGCAGTGCTAGGAGGCGGGGGGGCAATGAGCAGTTCTTC
CSARRRGGNEQFF
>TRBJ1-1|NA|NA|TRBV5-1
TGCGCCAGCAGCTTGGAGAGAGGGCGGGCCGGGTGGTTT
CASSLERGRAGWF
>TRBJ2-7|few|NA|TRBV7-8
TGTGCCAGCAGCTCCCACCCGGGACACCTGAACCCCTACGAGCAGTACTTC
CASSSHPGHLNPYEQYF
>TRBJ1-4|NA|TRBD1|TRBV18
TGTGCCAGCTCACGCGGACAGGGGGATGAAAAACTGTTTTTT
CASSRGQGDEKLFF
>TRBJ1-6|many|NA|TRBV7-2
TGTGCCAGCAGCTTAAACCAGGCATCACCCCTCCACTTT
CASSLNQASPLHF
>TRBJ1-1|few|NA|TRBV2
TGTGCCGGGAACAAGTACATGAACACTGAAGCTTTCTTT
CAGNKYMNTEAFF
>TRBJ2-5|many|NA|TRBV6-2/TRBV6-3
TGTGCCAGCAGTCGCGACGAGACCCAGTACTTC
CASSRDETQYF
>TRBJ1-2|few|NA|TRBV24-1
TGTGCCACCATCGCAGGGGTCTATGGCTACACCTTC
CATIAGVYGYTF
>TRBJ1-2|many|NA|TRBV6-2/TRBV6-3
TGTGCCAGCAACCACGGACAGACCTATGGCTACACCTTC
CASNHGQTYGYTF
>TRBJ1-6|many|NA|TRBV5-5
TGTGCCAGCAGACCTATAGTCTCCTATAATTCACCCCTCCACTTT
CASRPIVSYNSPLHF
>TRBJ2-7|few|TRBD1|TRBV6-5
TGTGCCAGCAGCACAGACAGGGGGCTCCCCTACGAGCAGTACTTC
CASSTDRGLPYEQYF
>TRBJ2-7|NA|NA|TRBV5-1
TGCGCCAGCATCTCCGATTCAACGTCCTACGAGCAGTACTTC
CASISDSTSYEQYF
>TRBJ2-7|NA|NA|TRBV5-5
TGTGCCAGCAGCTTGGTTCCAGAGACCTACGAGCAGTACTTC
CASSLVPETYEQYF
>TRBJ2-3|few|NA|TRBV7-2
TGTGCCAGCAAGAATAGGGGAAGCACAGATACGCAGTATTTT
CASKNRGSTDTQYF
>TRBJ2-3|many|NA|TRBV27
TGTGCCAGCAGTTTTTGGTCCACAGATACGCAGTATTTT
CASSFWSTDTQYF
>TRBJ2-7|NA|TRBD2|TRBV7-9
TGTGCCAGCAGCCCCCCGACTAGCGGTCCCTACGAGCAGTACTTC
CASSPPTSGPYEQYF
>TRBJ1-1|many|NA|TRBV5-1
TGCGCCAGCAGCCCAACGGTGATAACGAACACTGAAGCTTTCTTT
CASSPTVITNTEAFF
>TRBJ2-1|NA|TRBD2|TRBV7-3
TGTGCCAGCAGCTCCGGGACTAGCTATGAGCAGTTCTTC
CASSSGTSYEQFF
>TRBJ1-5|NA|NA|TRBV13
TGTGCCAGCAGCCTAGACACAACTGGGCCCCAGCATTTT
CASSLDTTGPQHF
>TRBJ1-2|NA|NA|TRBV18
TGTGCCAGCTCACCATATCAGGGGTCCGTACGTGGCTACACCTTC
CASSPYQGSVRGYTF
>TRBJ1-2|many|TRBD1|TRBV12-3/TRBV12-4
TGTGCCAGCAGTCCTGACAGGGACTATGGCTACACCTTC
CASSPDRDYGYTF
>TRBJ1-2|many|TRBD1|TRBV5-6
TGTGCCAGCAGGAGTAAGCCCGGGACAGTGGGCTATGGCTACACCTTC
CASRSKPGTVGYGYTF
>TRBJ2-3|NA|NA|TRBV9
TGTGCCAGCAGCGCCGGGACCCTGGCGAATACGCAGTATTTT
CASSAGTLANTQYF
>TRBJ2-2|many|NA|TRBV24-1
TGTGCCACCACCCCCGGGACGAACACCGGGGAGCTGTTTTTT
CATTPGTNTGELFF
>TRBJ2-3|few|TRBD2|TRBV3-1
TGTGCCAGCAGCCAAGGTTGGACTAGCGGGGGGGCGGAAGATACGCAGTATTTT
CASSQGWTSGGAEDTQYF
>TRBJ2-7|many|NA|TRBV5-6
TGTGCCAGCAGCTTGGAGGCAGGGCCGACCTACGAGCAGTACTTC
CASSLEAGPTYEQYF
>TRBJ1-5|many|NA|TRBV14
TGTGCCAGCAGCCAAGGAGGCCGACAGCCCCAGCATTTT
CASSQGGRQPQHF